This T cell receptor (beta chain) is from a study of CD4 T cell repertoires in COVID-19. About the study: After approximately nine days of IL-2 expansion, CFSE-low cells were relabeled and restimulated with other coronavirus spikes. General study findings and limits: Suggested intraclonal diversification: top SARS-CoV-2-reactive clonotypes appeared in two or three memory subsets. In SARS-CoV and/or HKU1 spike cultures, between roughly 6 and 26% of SARS-CoV-2 clonotypes reappeared.

The length of the CDR3 is 16 residues. Germline V lookup: CDR1 SGHAT, CDR2 FQNNGV. V was cut by 2 bases and J by 2 bases, with 15 bases left in between. No culture step preceded sequencing of the ex vivo isolated memory T cells. Comment on this clone: The antigen is not known.

Clones were sequenced by immunoSEQ multiplex PCR, and TCRdb holds only the in-frame ones, with some missing. This table has over 75,000 clones, about four fifths appearing once. The sample consisted of CD4+ T cells from peripheral blood, taken after recovery from COVID-19. The receptor comes from a human donor who had COVID-19. The chain has TRBV11-2 and TRBJ2-5, with a possible D match to TRBD2 (5 bases). The CDR3 nucleotides are TGTGCCAGCAGCTTAATGTCCCGGACTCTGCAAGAGACCCAGTACTTC. Protein: CASSLMSRTLQETQYF.